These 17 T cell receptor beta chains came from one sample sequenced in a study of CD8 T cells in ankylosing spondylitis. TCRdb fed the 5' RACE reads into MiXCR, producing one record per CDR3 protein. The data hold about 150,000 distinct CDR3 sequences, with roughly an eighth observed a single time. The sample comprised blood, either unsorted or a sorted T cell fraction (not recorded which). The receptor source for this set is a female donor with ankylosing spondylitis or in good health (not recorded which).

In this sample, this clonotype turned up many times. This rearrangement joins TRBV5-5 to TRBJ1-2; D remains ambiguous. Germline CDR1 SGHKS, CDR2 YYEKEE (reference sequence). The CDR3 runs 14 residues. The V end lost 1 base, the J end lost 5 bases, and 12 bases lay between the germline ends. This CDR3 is CASSLSVGEYGYTF. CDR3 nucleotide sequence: TGTGCCAGCAGCTTGTCGGTCGGAGAATATGGCTACACCTTC. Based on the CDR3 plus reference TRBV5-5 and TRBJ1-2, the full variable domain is DAGVTQSPTHLIKTRGQQVTLRCSPISGHKSVSWYQQVLGQGPQFIFQYYEKEERGRGNFPDRFSARQFPNYSSELNVNALLLGDSALYLCASSLSVGEYGYTFGSGTRLTVV.

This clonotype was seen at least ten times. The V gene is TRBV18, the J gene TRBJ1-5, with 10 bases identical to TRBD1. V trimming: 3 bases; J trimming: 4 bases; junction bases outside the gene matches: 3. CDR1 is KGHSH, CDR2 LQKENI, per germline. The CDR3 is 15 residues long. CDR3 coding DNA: TGTGCCAGCTCACCTGGGACAGGGGCTAATCAGCCCCAGCATTTT. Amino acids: CASSPGTGANQPQHF. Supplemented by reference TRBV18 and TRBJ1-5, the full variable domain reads NAGVMQNPRHLVRRRGQEARLRCSPMKGHSHVYWYRQLPEEGLKFMVYLQKENIIDESGMPKERFSAEFPKEGPSILRIQQVVRGDSAAYFCASSPGTGANQPQHFGDGTRLSIL.

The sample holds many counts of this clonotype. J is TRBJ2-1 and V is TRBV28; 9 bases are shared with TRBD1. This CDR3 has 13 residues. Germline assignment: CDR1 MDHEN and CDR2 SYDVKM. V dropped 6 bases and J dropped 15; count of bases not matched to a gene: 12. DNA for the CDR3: TGTGCCAGCAGGGGACAGGGAGGGTTTGGTTGGTTCTTC. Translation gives CASRGQGGFGWFF.

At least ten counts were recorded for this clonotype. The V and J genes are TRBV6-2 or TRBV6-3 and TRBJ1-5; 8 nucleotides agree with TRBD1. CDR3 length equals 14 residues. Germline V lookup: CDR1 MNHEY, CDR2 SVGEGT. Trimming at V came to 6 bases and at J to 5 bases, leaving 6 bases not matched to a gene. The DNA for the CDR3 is TGTGCCAGCAGCCCGGGACAGGTCTATCAGCCCCAGCATTTT. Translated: CASSPGQVYQPQHF.

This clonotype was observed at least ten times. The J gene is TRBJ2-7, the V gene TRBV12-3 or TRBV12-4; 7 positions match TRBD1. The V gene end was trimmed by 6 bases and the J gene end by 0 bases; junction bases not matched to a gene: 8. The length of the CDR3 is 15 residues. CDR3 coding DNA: TGTGCCAGCAGACGGACAGGCCCTAGCTCCTACGAGCAGTACTTC. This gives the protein CASRRTGPSSYEQYF.

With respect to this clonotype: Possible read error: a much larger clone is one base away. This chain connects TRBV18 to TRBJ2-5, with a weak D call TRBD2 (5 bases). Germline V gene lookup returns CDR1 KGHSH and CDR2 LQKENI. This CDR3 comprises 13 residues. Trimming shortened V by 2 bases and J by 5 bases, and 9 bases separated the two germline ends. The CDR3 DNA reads TGTGCCAGCTCACCAGCCTGCGGGGAGACCCAGTACTTC. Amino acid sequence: CASSPACGETQYF. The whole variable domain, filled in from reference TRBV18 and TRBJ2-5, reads NAGVMQNPRHLVRRRGQEARLRCSPMKGHSHVYWYRQLPEEGLKFMVYLQKENIIDESGMPKERFSAEFPKEGPSILRIQQVVRGDSAAYFCASSPACGETQYFGPGTRLLVL.

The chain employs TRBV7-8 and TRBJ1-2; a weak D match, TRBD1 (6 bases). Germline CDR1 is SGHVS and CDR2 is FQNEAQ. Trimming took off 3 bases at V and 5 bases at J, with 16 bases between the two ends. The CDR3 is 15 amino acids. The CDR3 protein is CASSLDSRYLYGYTF. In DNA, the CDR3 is TGTGCCAGCAGCTTGGACAGCCGTTACCTTTATGGCTACACCTTC.

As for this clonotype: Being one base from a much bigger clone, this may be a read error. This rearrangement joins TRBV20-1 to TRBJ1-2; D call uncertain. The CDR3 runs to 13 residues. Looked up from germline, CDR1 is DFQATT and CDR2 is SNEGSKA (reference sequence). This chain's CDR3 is CSAPHGRGYGDTF. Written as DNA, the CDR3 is TGCAGTGCTCCTCACGGGCGCGGCTATGGCGACACCTTC.

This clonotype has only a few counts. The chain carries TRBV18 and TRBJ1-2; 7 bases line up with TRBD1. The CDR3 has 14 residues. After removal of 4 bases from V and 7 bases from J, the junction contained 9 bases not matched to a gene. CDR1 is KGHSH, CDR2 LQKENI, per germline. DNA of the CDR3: TGTGCCAGCTCACGTCGACAGGGCCTTACTGGCTACACCTTC. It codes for CASSRRQGLTGYTF.

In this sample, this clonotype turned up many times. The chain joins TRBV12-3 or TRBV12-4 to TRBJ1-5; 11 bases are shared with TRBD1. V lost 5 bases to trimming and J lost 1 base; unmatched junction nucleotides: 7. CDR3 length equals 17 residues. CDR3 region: CASSPNWDRGSNQPQHF. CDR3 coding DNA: TGTGCCAGCAGTCCCAATTGGGACAGGGGGAGCAATCAGCCCCAGCATTTT.

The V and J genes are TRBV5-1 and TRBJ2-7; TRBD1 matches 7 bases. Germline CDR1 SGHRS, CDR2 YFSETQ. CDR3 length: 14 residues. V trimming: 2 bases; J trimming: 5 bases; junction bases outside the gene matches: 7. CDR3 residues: CASSLQGRVDEQYF. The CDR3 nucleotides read TGCGCCAGCAGCTTACAGGGGCGGGTTGACGAGCAGTACTTC.

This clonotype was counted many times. The CDR3 nucleotides read TGTGCCACCAGTGGCCGTCCGGGACTCCCGACAATACTCACCGGGGAGCTGTTTTTT. It translates to CATSGRPGLPTILTGELFF. V and J are TRBV24-1 and TRBJ2-2; a weak D match, TRBD2 (6 bases). The CDR3 extends over 19 amino acids. The germline V gene has CDR1 KGHDR and CDR2 SFDVKD. V was pared by 5 bases and J by 4 bases, with 25 bases between.

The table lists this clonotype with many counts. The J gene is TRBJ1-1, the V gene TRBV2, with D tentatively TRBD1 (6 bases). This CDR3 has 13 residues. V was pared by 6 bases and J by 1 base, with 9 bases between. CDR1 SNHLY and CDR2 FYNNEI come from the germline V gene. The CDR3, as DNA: TGTGCCAGCAGGGACAGCTGGAACACTGAAGCTTTCTTT. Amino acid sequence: CASRDSWNTEAFF.

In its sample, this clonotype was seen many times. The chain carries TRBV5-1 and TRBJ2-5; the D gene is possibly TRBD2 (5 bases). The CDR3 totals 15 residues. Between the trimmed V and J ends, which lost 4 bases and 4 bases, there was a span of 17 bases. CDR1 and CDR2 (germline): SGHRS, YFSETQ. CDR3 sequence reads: CASSAGPLGGETQYF. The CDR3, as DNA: TGCGCCAGCAGCGCCGGGCCCCTAGGAGGAGAGACCCAGTACTTC.

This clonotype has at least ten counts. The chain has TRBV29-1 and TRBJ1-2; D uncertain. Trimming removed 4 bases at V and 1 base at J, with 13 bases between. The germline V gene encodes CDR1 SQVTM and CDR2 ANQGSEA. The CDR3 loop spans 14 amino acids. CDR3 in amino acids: CSVAVQASNYGYTF. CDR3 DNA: TGCAGCGTTGCAGTTCAAGCTAGTAACTATGGCTACACCTTC.

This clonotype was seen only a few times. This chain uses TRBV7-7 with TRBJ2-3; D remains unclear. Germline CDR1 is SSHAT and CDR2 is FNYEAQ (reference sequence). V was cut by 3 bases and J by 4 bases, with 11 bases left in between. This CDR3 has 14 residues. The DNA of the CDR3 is TGTGCCAGCAGCTTTAGTTCGGGCTCAGATACGCAGTATTTT. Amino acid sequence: CASSFSSGSDTQYF.

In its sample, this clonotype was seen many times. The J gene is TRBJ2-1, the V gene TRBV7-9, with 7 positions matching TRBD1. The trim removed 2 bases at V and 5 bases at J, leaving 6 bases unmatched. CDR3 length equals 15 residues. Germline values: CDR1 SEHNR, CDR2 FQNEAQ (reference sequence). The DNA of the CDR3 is TGTGCCAGCAGCTTAACACAGGGGACGGACAATGAGCAGTTCTTC. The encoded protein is CASSLTQGTDNEQFF.